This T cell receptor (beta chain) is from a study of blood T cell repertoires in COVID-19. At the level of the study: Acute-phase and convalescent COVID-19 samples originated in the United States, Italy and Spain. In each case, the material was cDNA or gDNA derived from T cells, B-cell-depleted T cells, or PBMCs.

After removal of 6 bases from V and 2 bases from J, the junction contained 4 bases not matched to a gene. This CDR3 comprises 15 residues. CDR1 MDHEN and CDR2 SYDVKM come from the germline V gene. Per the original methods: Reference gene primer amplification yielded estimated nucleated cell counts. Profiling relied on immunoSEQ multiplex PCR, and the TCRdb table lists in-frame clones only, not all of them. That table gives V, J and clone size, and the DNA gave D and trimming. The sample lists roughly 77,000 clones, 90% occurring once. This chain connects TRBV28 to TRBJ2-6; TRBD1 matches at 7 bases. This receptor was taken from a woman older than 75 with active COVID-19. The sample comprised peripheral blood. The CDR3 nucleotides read TGTGCCAGCAGGCCGGGGACAGCTGGGGCCAACGTCCTGACTTTC. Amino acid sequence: CASRPGTAGANVLTF.